This TCR beta chain was identified in a study of cytomegalovirus exposure and HLA in healthy donors. Points from the study as a whole: A later analysis reportedly found that, within productive TCRs, an Asian-associated ancestry cluster had fewer N-insertions than the mean observed across the roughly 700 donors. Highly shared variants forming one cluster were likely a sequencing artifact. A later analysis found TCR association rates differed by HLA locus, highest for DRB1 and lowest for HLA-C.

With regard to this clone: Its antigen is unidentified.

V shed 1 base and J 2 bases; nucleotides not matched to a gene: 9. The CDR3 extends over 18 amino acids. CDR1 is LNHNV, CDR2 YYDKDF, per germline (reference sequence). Use of 60 Vbeta and 13 Jbeta primers characterized the PCR. Repertoires were generated with immunoSEQ multiplex PCR, while TCRdb's copy carries only in-frame clones and drops some. The table includes more than 45,000 clones, approximately 82% detected once. This TCR came from a man in his forties or fifties in good health and CMV-seronegative. The source material was PBMCs. V gene TRBV15 combines with J gene TRBJ2-2; 8 bases are a match to TRBD2. The CDR3 DNA follows: TGTGCCACCAGCAGAGGAAGTAGCGGGGAGAAAAACACCGGGGAGCTGTTTTTT. Translated, it gives CATSRGSSGEKNTGELFF.